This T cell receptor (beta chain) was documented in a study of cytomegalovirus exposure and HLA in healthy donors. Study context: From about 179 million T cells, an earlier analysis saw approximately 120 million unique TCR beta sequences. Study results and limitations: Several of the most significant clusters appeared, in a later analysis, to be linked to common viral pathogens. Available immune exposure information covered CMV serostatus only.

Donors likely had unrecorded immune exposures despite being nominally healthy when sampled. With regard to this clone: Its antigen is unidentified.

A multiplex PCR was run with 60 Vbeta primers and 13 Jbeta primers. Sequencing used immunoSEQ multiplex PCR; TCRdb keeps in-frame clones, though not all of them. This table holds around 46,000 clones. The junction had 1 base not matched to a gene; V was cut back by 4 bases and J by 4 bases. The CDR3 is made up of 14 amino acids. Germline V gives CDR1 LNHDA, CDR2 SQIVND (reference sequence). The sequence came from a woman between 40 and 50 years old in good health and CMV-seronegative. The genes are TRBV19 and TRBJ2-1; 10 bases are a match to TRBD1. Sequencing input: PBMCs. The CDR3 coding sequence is TGTGCCAGTAGTAGGGGACAGGGGTACAATGAGCAGTTCTTC. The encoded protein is CASSRGQGYNEQFF.